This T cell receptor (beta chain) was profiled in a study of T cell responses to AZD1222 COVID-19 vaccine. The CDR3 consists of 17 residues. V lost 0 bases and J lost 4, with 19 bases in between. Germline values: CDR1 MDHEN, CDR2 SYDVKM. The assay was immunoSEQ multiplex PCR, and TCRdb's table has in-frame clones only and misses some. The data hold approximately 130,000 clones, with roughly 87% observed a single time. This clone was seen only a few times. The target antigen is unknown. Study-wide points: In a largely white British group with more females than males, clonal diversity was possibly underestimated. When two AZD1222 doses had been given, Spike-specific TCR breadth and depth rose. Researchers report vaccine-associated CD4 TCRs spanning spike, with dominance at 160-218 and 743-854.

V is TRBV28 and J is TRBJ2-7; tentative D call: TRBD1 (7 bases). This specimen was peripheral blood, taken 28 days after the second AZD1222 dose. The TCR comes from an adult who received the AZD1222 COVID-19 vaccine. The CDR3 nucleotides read TGTGCCAGCAGTTTATGGACGGGGGCAGGGGGGAAGTACGAGCAGTACTTC. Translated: CASSLWTGAGGKYEQYF.